This T cell receptor beta chain originates from a study of graft-versus-host responses after intestinal transplantation. CDR1 LNHDA and CDR2 SQIVND come from the germline V gene (reference sequence). J was trimmed by 3 bases and V by 3 bases; bases with no gene match: 4. CDR3 length: 15 amino acids. Generated by immunoSEQ multiplex PCR, the TCRdb table keeps only in-frame clones and is missing some. Of tens of thousands of clones listed, roughly 91% are singletons. Regarding this clone: The antigen is not known.

The source was unstimulated CD8+ T cells sorted from spleen or lymph node cells, collected before intestinal transplant. The TCR was taken from a human donor who received an intestinal transplant. This rearrangement joins TRBV19 to TRBJ2-5; 10 nucleotides line up with TRBD2. The CDR3 sequence is CASSMWTSGKETQYF. The CDR3 DNA is TGTGCCAGTAGTATGTGGACTAGCGGAAAAGAGACCCAGTACTTC.